This entry lists 30 T cell receptor beta chains sequenced from one sample in a study of shared clonotypes between healthy human individuals. The data were produced by immunoSEQ multiplex PCR, yet TCRdb's version contains in-frame clones alone and is incomplete. The table includes about 690,000 clones, roughly 91% detected once. Material: memory CD8+ T cells from PBMCs. Subset denoted: CD45RO+ cells pooled with CCR7-negative TemRA cells. Receptors originate from a man younger than 35 in good health. Some clones in this sample may be carry-over from other donors' samples.

The chain carries TRBV4-3 and TRBJ1-2; D gene ambiguous. Per germline, CDR1 LGHNA and CDR2 YSLEER. The V and J ends lost 0 bases and 4 bases respectively, with 15 bases between them. The CDR3 sequence is 16 residues long. CDR3 amino acids: CASSQDLETIPYGYTF. The CDR3 coding sequence is TGCGCCAGCAGCCAAGATCTGGAGACTATACCCTATGGCTACACCTTC.

About this clone: The sample has other DNA sequences that encode this CDR3 too. V usage is TRBV9 and J usage is TRBJ2-1, with TRBD1 matching over 12 bases. Germline-derived CDR1 and CDR2 are SGDLS and YYNGEE. The length of the CDR3 is 15 residues. Losses at the gene ends were 2 bases for V and 6 bases for J; bases not matched to a gene: 3. CDR3 protein: CASSVGQGAGNEQFF. The CDR3 DNA reads as TGTGCCAGCAGCGTGGGACAGGGGGCGGGCAATGAGCAGTTCTTC.

The chain couples TRBV11-1 to TRBJ2-5, with TRBD2 as a possible D gene (6 bases). The germline V and J ends were trimmed by 0 bases and 2 bases, with 10 bases remaining between them. Germline V lookup: CDR1 SGHAT, CDR2 FQDESV (reference sequence). The CDR3 consists of 15 residues. The CDR3 bases are TGTGCCAGCAGCTTAGCGGTCGGGACTCAAGAGACCCAGTACTTC. It yields the protein CASSLAVGTQETQYF.

The chain couples TRBV7-9 to TRBJ2-5; 14 nucleotides align to TRBD2. Germline CDR1 is SEHNR and CDR2 is FQNEAQ (reference sequence). After removal of 1 base from V and 0 bases from J, the junction contained 4 bases not matched to a gene. CDR3 length: 18 amino acids. The chain's CDR3 is CASSLEVGLAGDQETQYF. In nucleotides, the CDR3 is TGTGCCAGCAGCTTAGAGGTGGGACTAGCGGGAGACCAAGAGACCCAGTACTTC.

The CDR3 nucleotides read TGTGCCAGCAGCGTAGATGGCACTGAAGCTTTCTTT. This codes for CASSVDGTEAFF. This chain uses TRBV9 with TRBJ1-1; no clear D gene. Germline CDR1 is SGDLS and CDR2 is YYNGEE. This CDR3 region has 12 residues. Trimming pared 0 bases from V and 4 bases from J, leaving 4 bases between.

CDR3 nucleotide sequence: TGTGCCAGCAGTTTTCTCAGCGGGAGTATGAATGAGCAGTTCTTC. It encodes CASSFLSGSMNEQFF. The V call is TRBV27, the J call TRBJ2-1; 8 nucleotides line up with TRBD2. The CDR3 contains 15 residues. Germline V gene sequence: CDR1 MNHEY, CDR2 SMNVEV (reference sequence). After removal of 3 bases from V and 7 bases from J, the junction contained 8 bases not matched to a gene.

The gene calls are TRBV5-1 and TRBJ1-1; D gene ambiguous. The ends were cut back, 0 bases at V and 1 base at J, with 7 bases in the middle. This CDR3 region has 14 residues. Per germline, CDR1 SGHRS and CDR2 YFSETQ. The CDR3 reads CASSLEGGNTEAFF. The CDR3, as DNA: TGCGCCAGCAGCTTGGAAGGCGGGAACACTGAAGCTTTCTTT.

The chain is built from TRBV20-1 and TRBJ2-1, with D uncertain. The germline gives CDR1 DFQATT, CDR2 SNEGSKA (reference sequence). This CDR3 is built from 11 residues. Trimming stripped 3 bases from V and 5 bases from J, with 5 bases between. CDR3 sequence: CSARENNEQFF. The CDR3 nucleotides are TGCAGTGCTAGGGAAAACAATGAGCAGTTCTTC.

Written as DNA, the CDR3 is TGTGCCAGCAGTTACGGGACAGGGGTCGAGCAGTACTTC. Translation gives CASSYGTGVEQYF. The genes are TRBV6-6 and TRBJ2-7; 10 bases fit TRBD1. Germline values: CDR1 MNHNY, CDR2 SVGAGI (reference sequence). The CDR3 length is 13 residues. Germline trimming cut 2 bases from V and 6 bases from J; bases unmatched to any gene: 1.

This chain uses TRBV30 with TRBJ1-1; tentatively, D is TRBD1 (6 bases). Deletions cut 0 bases from V and 3 bases from J, with 8 bases between. The CDR3 consists of 13 residues. Germline V gene lookup returns CDR1 GTSNPN and CDR2 SVGIG (reference sequence). CDR3 residues: CAWSVTGHTEAFF. In DNA, the CDR3 is TGTGCCTGGAGTGTCACAGGGCACACTGAAGCTTTCTTT.

The CDR3, as DNA: TGTGCCAGCAGCCCCGTAGGGGTAGGCTATGGCTACACCTTC. Translating gives CASSPVGVGYGYTF. The rearrangement links TRBV7-2 to TRBJ1-2; tentative D call: TRBD1 (5 bases). The germline CDR1 and CDR2 sequences are SGHTA and FQGNSA. Trimming took 5 bases from V and 4 from J, leaving 14 bases between them. The CDR3 loop spans 14 amino acids. Full variable domain (remainder filled in from reference TRBV7-2 and TRBJ1-2): GAGVSQSPSNKVTEKGKDVELRCDPISGHTALYWYRQSLGQGLEFLIYFQGNSAPDKSGLPSDRFSAERTGGSVSTLTIQRTQQEDSAVYLCASSPVGVGYGYTFGSGTRLTVV.

As to this clone: Other nucleotide sequences in the sample specify the same CDR3. This chain joins TRBV27 and TRBJ2-7, with D uncertain. In germline, CDR1 is MNHEY, CDR2 SMNVEV (reference sequence). This CDR3 has 13 residues. The ends were cut back, 0 bases at V and 4 bases at J, with 7 bases in the middle. The CDR3 bases are TGTGCCAGCAGTTTATCGTTTCTGTACGAGCAGTACTTC. Protein product: CASSLSFLYEQYF.

The chain joins TRBV6-5 to TRBJ2-7; 8 positions match TRBD2. This CDR3 spans 14 amino acids. The V and J ends lost 2 bases and 0 bases, in that order; junction bases with no gene match: 0. The V gene's germline CDR1 is MNHEY and CDR2 SVGAGI. In DNA, the CDR3 is TGTGCCAGCAGTTACGGGACTAGCTCCTACGAGCAGTACTTC. Translated, it gives CASSYGTSSYEQYF.

CDR3 in amino acids: CASSYFVQGFTEAFF. Here the CDR3 DNA reads TGTGCCAGCAGTTACTTCGTACAGGGCTTCACTGAAGCTTTCTTT. The chain carries TRBV6-5 and TRBJ1-1; weak D call: TRBD1 (6 bases). Germline V lookup: CDR1 MNHEY, CDR2 SVGAGI. This CDR3 has 15 residues. Trimming took 1 base from V and 4 from J, leaving 13 bases between them.

As concerns this clone: Mismatch with germline at one junction end may stem from a read error. This specimen includes other DNA sequences encoding the same CDR3. J is TRBJ2-3 and V is TRBV6-5; D gene unclear. Looked up from germline, CDR1 is MNHEY and CDR2 is SVGAGI. This CDR3 is 13 amino acids long. CDR3 bases: TGCGCCAGCAGTTTACGGAGTACAGATACGCAGTATTTT. It yields the protein CASSLRSTDTQYF.

The V gene is TRBV4-1, the J gene TRBJ1-3; D gene uncertain. Trimming took 1 base from V and 2 from J, leaving 9 bases between them. Germline lookup yields CDR1 MGHRA and CDR2 YSYEKL. The CDR3 loop spans 15 amino acids. The CDR3 DNA is TGCGCCAGCAGCCAAGGGCAGAACACTGGAAACACCATATATTTT. It specifies CASSQGQNTGNTIYF.

The chain has TRBV19 and TRBJ1-1; 9 bases map to TRBD1. There are 14 residues in the CDR3. J gave up 3 bases and V 5 bases, and 4 bases lay outside the gene matches. CDR1 is LNHDA and CDR2 is SQIVND in the germline V gene (reference sequence). In nucleotides, the CDR3 is TGTGCCAGTAGTTACAGGGGGCGGGACACTGAAGCTTTCTTT. Amino acid sequence: CASSYRGRDTEAFF.

The rearrangement joins TRBV11-1 to TRBJ2-7; 9 bases map to TRBD1. V was clipped by 5 bases and J by 2 bases; unmatched bases: 7. The CDR3 is 15 amino acids. Germline-derived CDR1 and CDR2 are SGHAT and FQDESV (reference sequence). Here the CDR3 reads CASSPDRGGPYEQYF. CDR3 in DNA: TGTGCCAGCAGCCCAGACAGGGGGGGGCCCTACGAGCAGTACTTC.

This rearrangement joins TRBV11-2 to TRBJ1-4; unclear D gene. The CDR3 spans 15 residues. CDR1 is SGHAT, CDR2 FQNNGV, per germline. Trimming cost V 5 bases and J 0 bases, with 10 bases left between them. CDR3 coding DNA: TGTGCCAGCAGCCTCTACGGTGCAACTAATGAAAAACTGTTTTTT. Translating gives CASSLYGATNEKLFF.

The chain carries TRBV6-1 and TRBJ1-5, with D hard to call. The CDR3 loop spans 11 amino acids. CDR1 is MNHNS and CDR2 is SASEGT in the germline V gene. Between the trimmed V and J ends, which lost 4 bases and 6 bases, there was a span of 4 bases. The DNA for the CDR3 is TGTGCCAGCAGTGCGGGTCAGCCCCAGCATTTT. Translated: CASSAGQPQHF.

The chain is built from TRBV7-8 and TRBJ2-3, with D hard to call. Per germline, CDR1 SGHVS and CDR2 FQNEAQ. The CDR3 sequence is 17 residues long. V was trimmed by 2 bases and J by 0 bases, leaving 15 bases between them. CDR3 loop: CASSLYSGGVSTDTQYF. The CDR3 DNA reads TGTGCCAGCAGCTTATACTCGGGCGGTGTGAGCACAGATACGCAGTATTTT.

This sequence joins TRBV15 and TRBJ2-1; no clear D. Trimming took off 5 bases at V and 6 bases at J, with 17 bases between the two ends. The germline gives CDR1 LNHNV, CDR2 YYDKDF (reference sequence). This CDR3 region has 15 residues. Written as DNA, the CDR3 is TGTGCCACCAGCTCCCGCTCCCCAGCCGGCAATGAGCAGTTCTTC. Its translation is CATSSRSPAGNEQFF.

This clone was observed once. This chain joins TRBV6-1 and TRBJ1-5; D is undetermined. The germline V gene has CDR1 MNHNS and CDR2 SASEGT. With 2 bases removed from V and 3 bases from J, the gap between germline ends came to 11 bases. The CDR3 runs 15 residues. CDR3 nucleotides: TGTGCCAGCAGTGAATTAAGCGCCTCCAATCAGCCCCAGCATTTT. Translated, it gives CASSELSASNQPQHF.

This chain connects TRBV11-2 to TRBJ1-2; no firm D call. V was pared by 6 bases and J by 5 bases, with 19 bases between. The CDR3 runs 15 residues. Germline V CDR1 and CDR2: SGHAT, FQNNGV. CDR3 amino acids: CASRGNTFHGYGYTF. The CDR3 DNA is TGTGCCAGCAGAGGAAACACCTTTCACGGGTATGGCTACACCTTC.

The rearrangement joins TRBV27 to TRBJ1-1, with D perhaps TRBD1 (5 bases). Looked up from germline, CDR1 is MNHEY and CDR2 is SMNVEV (reference sequence). Trimming cost V 4 bases and J 6 bases, with 18 bases left between them. The CDR3 consists of 15 residues. The CDR3 coding sequence is TGTGCCAGCAGTTCAAACCGGGACCGGGGCTCTGAAGCTTTCTTT. Its translation is CASSSNRDRGSEAFF.

This rearrangement joins TRBV5-6 to TRBJ1-2; TRBD1 matches at 7 bases. V lost 0 bases to trimming and J lost 5 bases; unmatched junction nucleotides: 4. Germline V lookup: CDR1 SGHDT, CDR2 YYEEEE. This CDR3 has 14 residues. The chain's CDR3 is CASSLGGTVYGYTF. CDR3 DNA sequence: TGTGCCAGCAGCTTGGGGGGGACAGTATATGGCTACACCTTC.

This clone was seen only a few times. This chain uses TRBV5-1 with TRBJ1-2; D is unclear. Germline V lookup: CDR1 SGHRS, CDR2 YFSETQ. V lost 0 bases, J lost 4 bases, and 7 bases lay in between. The CDR3 has 13 residues. The CDR3 sequence: CASSLGQRYGYTF. The CDR3 nucleotides read TGCGCCAGCAGCTTGGGGCAACGCTATGGCTACACCTTC.

This chain joins TRBV19 and TRBJ1-1; 7 nucleotides align to TRBD1. From germline, CDR1 is LNHDA and CDR2 SQIVND (reference sequence). V trimming: 5 bases; J trimming: 7 bases; junction bases outside the gene matches: 4. The length of the CDR3 is 12 residues. The CDR3 DNA reads TGTGCCAGTAGTTTCGGGACAGTTGAAGCTTTCTTT. Protein product: CASSFGTVEAFF. The whole variable domain, filled in from reference TRBV19 and TRBJ1-1, reads DGGITQSPKYLFRKEGQNVTLSCEQNLNHDAMYWYRQDPGQGLRLIYYSQIVNDFQKGDIAEGYSVSREKKESFPLTVTSAQKNPTAFYLCASSFGTVEAFFGQGTRLTVV.

About this clone: A read error may account for a junction end that differs from germline. The rearrangement uses TRBV7-9 and TRBJ1-1; D is undetermined. This CDR3 region has 16 residues. The germline gives CDR1 SEHNR, CDR2 FQNEAQ (reference sequence). This CDR3 is CASSLAPGGLKTEAFF. CDR3 coding DNA: TGTGCCAGCAGCTTAGCCCCTGGTGGGTTGAAGACTGAAGCTTTCTTT. Supplemented by reference TRBV7-9 and TRBJ1-1, the full variable domain reads DTGVSQNPRHKITKRGQNVTFRCDPISEHNRLYWYRQTLGQGPEFLTYFQNEAQLEKSRLLSDRFSAERPKGSFSTLEIQRTEQGDSAMYLCASSLAPGGLKTEAFFGQGTRLTVV.

The rearrangement joins TRBV19 to TRBJ2-7; D not certain. V lost 5 bases and J lost 0, with 8 bases in between. This CDR3 contains 13 residues. CDR1 is LNHDA and CDR2 is SQIVND in the germline V gene (reference sequence). The CDR3 DNA reads TGTGCCAGTAGTCCTCTTCCCTCCTACGAGCAGTACTTC. It encodes CASSPLPSYEQYF.